What follows are 24 T cell receptor beta chains derived from one specimen sequenced in a study of blood T cell repertoires in COVID-19 (dated by TCRdb to about 2020). The library was produced with the immunoSEQ multiplex PCR assay. TCRdb carries this immuneACCESS record with in-frame sequences only. Its versions omit some clonotypes, under half of them owing to an unresolved V gene in the studies checked, with the rest unexplained. The sample has roughly 100,000 clones on record, around 74% of them singletons. Less than 20% of the sample goes to the ten largest clones. Input material: peripheral blood. These receptors originate from a woman between 70 and 85 years old with acute or convalescent COVID-19.

This chain connects TRBV5-8 to TRBJ1-1; possible D gene TRBD1, 6 bases. CDR3 length equals 13 residues. Trimming took 4 bases from V and 2 from J, leaving 9 bases between them. Germline CDR1 and CDR2: SGHTS and YDEGEE. The CDR3 spells CASSLTGNTEAFF. Here the CDR3 DNA reads TGTGCCAGCAGCCTGACAGGAAACACTGAAGCTTTCTTT.

This clone has a handful of counts. The rearrangement joins TRBV10-2 to TRBJ2-7; 9 bases line up with TRBD2. Germline values: CDR1 WSHSY, CDR2 SAAADI. With V trimmed by 6 bases and J by 1 base, 4 bases remained unmatched. This CDR3 contains 14 residues. CDR3 bases: TGCGCCAGCAGAAGACTAGCGGCTTCCTACGAGCAGTACTTC. This translates into CASRRLAASYEQYF.

V is TRBV27 and J is TRBJ1-5; D gene uncertain. Germline V CDR1 and CDR2: MNHEY, SMNVEV (reference sequence). V lost 0 bases, J lost 0 bases, and 15 bases lay in between. CDR3 length: 18 residues. The DNA for the CDR3 is TGTGCCAGCAGTTTATCATGGAACAGCCAATTTAGCAATCAGCCCCAGCATTTT. It yields the protein CASSLSWNSQFSNQPQHF.

The genes are TRBV5-1 and TRBJ1-2; 7 bases are a match to TRBD1. The junction had 7 bases not matched to a gene; V was cut back by 4 bases and J by 4 bases. CDR3 length: 14 amino acids. Looked up from germline, CDR1 is SGHRS and CDR2 is YFSETQ. In DNA form, the CDR3 reads TGCGCCAGCAGCCCGGGGACAGTCGGCTATGGCTACACCTTC. Protein: CASSPGTVGYGYTF.

The chain recombines TRBV30 with TRBJ1-5; no definite D call. The CDR3 covers 14 residues. Trimming pared 2 bases from V and 0 bases from J, leaving 8 bases between. Germline V lookup: CDR1 GTSNPN, CDR2 SVGIG (reference sequence). CDR3 DNA sequence: TGTGCCTGGAGTTTAGAATATAGCAATCAGCCCCAGCATTTT. It is translated as CAWSLEYSNQPQHF.

The chain carries TRBV28 and TRBJ1-1, with 7 bases fitting TRBD1. The CDR3 spans 15 residues. Germline V lookup: CDR1 MDHEN, CDR2 SYDVKM. The J segment lost 2 bases and the V segment lost 5 bases, leaving 8 bases of the junction unmatched. In DNA form, the CDR3 reads TGTGCCAGCAGTCCCCCGGGACAGAAAAACACTGAAGCTTTCTTT. Translated: CASSPPGQKNTEAFF. The full variable domain, rest sourced from reference TRBV28 and TRBJ1-1, is DVKVTQSSRYLVKRTGEKVFLECVQDMDHENMFWYRQDPGLGLRLIYFSYDVKMKEKGDIPEGYSVSREKKERFSLILESASTNQTSMYLCASSPPGQKNTEAFFGQGTRLTVV.

This chain links TRBV7-9 with TRBJ2-7; no firm D call. The V gene lost 1 base and the J gene lost 3 bases, with 7 bases spanning the gap. This CDR3 has 13 residues. Germline assignment: CDR1 SEHNR and CDR2 FQNEAQ (reference sequence). CDR3 nucleotides: TGTGCCAGCAGCTTAGAACAATACTACGAGCAGTACTTC. Translated, it gives CASSLEQYYEQYF.

Here the CDR3 reads CASSSGPAGSGNTIYF. As DNA, the CDR3 is TGCGCCAGCAGTTCAGGTCCAGCGGGCTCTGGAAACACCATATATTTT. The chain employs TRBV5-1 and TRBJ1-3, with D unresolved. There are 16 residues in the CDR3. CDR1 is SGHRS and CDR2 is YFSETQ in the germline V gene. V was clipped by 5 bases and J by 0 bases, with 15 bases between them.

This clone came up once. V usage is TRBV10-3 and J usage is TRBJ2-2; possible D gene TRBD1, 6 bases. The ends were cut back, 3 bases at V and 3 bases at J, with 11 bases in the middle. Per the germline V gene, CDR1 is ENHRY and CDR2 is SYGVKD. The CDR3 consists of 15 residues. CDR3 nucleotides: TGTGCCATCAGTGACAGGGGCGCGGACACCGGGGAGCTGTTTTTT. It encodes CAISDRGADTGELFF.

CDR3 amino acids: CASSLVSPSGNTIYF. CDR3 DNA sequence: TGTGCCAGCAGCTTAGTAAGCCCCTCTGGAAACACCATATATTTT. The chain carries TRBV7-9 and TRBJ1-3; D is unresolved. Germline V gene sequence: CDR1 SEHNR, CDR2 FQNEAQ (reference sequence). V was clipped by 1 base and J by 0 bases, with 7 bases between them. The CDR3 loop spans 15 amino acids.

This chain joins TRBV5-1 and TRBJ2-2; 9 bases line up with TRBD1. V gave up 4 bases and J gave up 1 base; unmatched junction bases: 11. The CDR3 loop spans 18 amino acids. Germline loops: CDR1 SGHRS, CDR2 YFSETQ. The DNA for the CDR3 is TGCGCCAGCAGCGCGACCTCACAGGGGGCAGTGAACACCGGGGAGCTGTTTTTT. Its translation: CASSATSQGAVNTGELFF.

The J gene is TRBJ1-5, the V gene TRBV7-2; D uncertain. The germline V gene encodes CDR1 SGHTA and CDR2 FQGNSA. The CDR3 runs to 12 residues. V lost 4 bases to trimming and J lost 3 bases, with 4 bases between them. CDR3 region: CASSSNNQPQHF. The CDR3 coding sequence is TGTGCCAGCAGCTCCAACAATCAGCCCCAGCATTTT. Filled out from reference TRBV7-2 and TRBJ1-5, the complete variable domain reads GAGVSQSPSNKVTEKGKDVELRCDPISGHTALYWYRQSLGQGLEFLIYFQGNSAPDKSGLPSDRFSAERTGGSVSTLTIQRTQQEDSAVYLCASSSNNQPQHFGDGTRLSIL.

The chain links TRBV28 to TRBJ1-1; no definite D call. V lost 6 bases to trimming and J lost 2 bases, with 13 bases between them. The CDR3 totals 14 residues. Germline V gene sequence: CDR1 MDHEN, CDR2 SYDVKM. The CDR3, as DNA: TGTGCCAGCAGCCCTTCGGGGTTTAACACTGAAGCTTTCTTT. Residues: CASSPSGFNTEAFF.

This clone was found once. The gene calls are TRBV7-2 and TRBJ1-5; D remains ambiguous. Germline loops: CDR1 SGHTA, CDR2 FQGNSA. Trimming removed 0 bases at V and 3 bases at J, with 6 bases between. The CDR3 totals 14 residues. The CDR3 here is CASSLAAVNQPQHF. The CDR3 DNA is TGTGCCAGCAGCTTAGCTGCAGTCAATCAGCCCCAGCATTTT.

V usage is TRBV5-1 and J usage is TRBJ1-1; 9 positions match TRBD1. V trimming: 4 bases; J trimming: 5 bases; junction bases outside the gene matches: 6. The CDR3 is 14 amino acids. Germline loops: CDR1 SGHRS, CDR2 YFSETQ. CDR3: CASSQGQGKTEAFF. CDR3 sequence (DNA): TGCGCCAGCAGCCAGGGACAGGGAAAAACTGAAGCTTTCTTT.

This rearrangement joins TRBV27 to TRBJ1-5; TRBD1 is a possible D gene (6 bases). Germline CDR1 reads MNHEY; CDR2 reads SMNVEV (reference sequence). Trimming removed 5 bases at V and 6 bases at J, with 32 bases between. This CDR3 has 20 amino acids. As DNA, the CDR3 is TGTGCCAGCAGTGGGGGGGCGGAGGGGGGACGAGCCCTTATATTTCAGCCCCAGCATTTT. It translates to CASSGGAEGGRALIFQPQHF.

The chain combines TRBV27 with TRBJ1-2; 9 bases map to TRBD1. The CDR3 loop spans 16 amino acids. Germline V gives CDR1 MNHEY, CDR2 SMNVEV (reference sequence). V gave up 2 bases and J gave up 7 bases; unmatched junction bases: 11. The CDR3 here is CASSLPPPGTGSGYTF. The DNA for the CDR3 is TGTGCCAGCAGTTTACCCCCGCCCGGGACAGGGAGTGGCTACACCTTC.

This clone occurred a few times. The chain carries TRBV5-1 and TRBJ1-6, with D unresolved. Between the trimmed V and J ends, which lost 3 bases and 10 bases, there was a span of 14 bases. Germline V gene lookup returns CDR1 SGHRS and CDR2 YFSETQ. The CDR3 has 14 residues. CDR3 bases: TGCGCCAGCAGCTCGGGCGGGGTTGGATCACCCCTCCACTTT. Amino acids: CASSSGGVGSPLHF.

The rearrangement uses TRBV5-6 and TRBJ1-2; weak D call: TRBD1 (5 bases). Germline V gives CDR1 SGHDT, CDR2 YYEEEE. Trimming cost V 0 bases and J 5 bases, with 11 bases left between them. The CDR3 has 14 residues. As DNA, the CDR3 is TGTGCCAGCAGCTTGGGGGCAGGGCGGTATGGCTACACCTTC. It is translated as CASSLGAGRYGYTF.

The rearrangement links TRBV2 to TRBJ1-5; D may be TRBD1 (5 bases). The ends were cut back, 3 bases at V and 9 bases at J, with 15 bases in the middle. There are 14 residues in the CDR3. Germline CDR1 is SNHLY and CDR2 is FYNNEI. The CDR3 nucleotides read TGTGCCAGCAGTGAGGAGGAGGGGAAAGGGCCCCAGCATTTT. The encoded protein is CASSEEEGKGPQHF.

This clone was counted between two and nine times. J is TRBJ1-2 and V is TRBV7-7, with D possibly matching TRBD1 (5 bases). CDR1 is SSHAT and CDR2 is FNYEAQ in the germline V gene (reference sequence). Trimming stripped 5 bases from V and 8 bases from J, with 9 bases between. The CDR3 covers 11 residues. The CDR3 sequence: CASSRAGGYTF. CDR3 nucleotides: TGTGCCAGCAGCCGTGCAGGGGGCTACACCTTC.

The chain links TRBV18 to TRBJ2-5; possible D gene TRBD1, 5 bases. V lost 4 bases, J lost 2 bases, and 8 bases lay in between. The CDR3 sequence is 13 residues long. Germline CDR1 reads KGHSH; CDR2 reads LQKENI. Here the CDR3 reads CASSQQAQETQYF. CDR3 in DNA: TGTGCCAGCTCACAACAGGCGCAAGAGACCCAGTACTTC.

The gene calls are TRBV5-6 and TRBJ1-1; 9 positions agree with TRBD1. V shed 4 bases and J 2 bases; nucleotides not matched to a gene: 12. This CDR3 is built from 17 residues. Germline V lookup: CDR1 SGHDT, CDR2 YYEEEE. The CDR3 loop reads CASSPLGQGPINTEAFF. The CDR3 DNA reads TGTGCCAGCAGCCCTCTGGGACAGGGACCTATTAACACTGAAGCTTTCTTT.

This rearrangement joins TRBV5-1 to TRBJ2-3, with D hard to call. Trimming took off 4 bases at V and 2 bases at J, with 14 bases between the two ends. The CDR3 runs 15 residues. The germline gives CDR1 SGHRS, CDR2 YFSETQ. The CDR3 sequence: CASSLALGSTDTQYF. CDR3 DNA: TGCGCCAGCAGCCTGGCGCTGGGCTCCACAGATACGCAGTATTTT. The full variable domain, completed using reference TRBV5-1 and TRBJ2-3, is KAGVTQTPRYLIKTRGQQVTLSCSPISGHRSVSWYQQTPGQGLQFLFEYFSETQRNKGNFPGRFSGRQFSNSRSEMNVSTLELGDSALYLCASSLALGSTDTQYFGPGTRLTVL.